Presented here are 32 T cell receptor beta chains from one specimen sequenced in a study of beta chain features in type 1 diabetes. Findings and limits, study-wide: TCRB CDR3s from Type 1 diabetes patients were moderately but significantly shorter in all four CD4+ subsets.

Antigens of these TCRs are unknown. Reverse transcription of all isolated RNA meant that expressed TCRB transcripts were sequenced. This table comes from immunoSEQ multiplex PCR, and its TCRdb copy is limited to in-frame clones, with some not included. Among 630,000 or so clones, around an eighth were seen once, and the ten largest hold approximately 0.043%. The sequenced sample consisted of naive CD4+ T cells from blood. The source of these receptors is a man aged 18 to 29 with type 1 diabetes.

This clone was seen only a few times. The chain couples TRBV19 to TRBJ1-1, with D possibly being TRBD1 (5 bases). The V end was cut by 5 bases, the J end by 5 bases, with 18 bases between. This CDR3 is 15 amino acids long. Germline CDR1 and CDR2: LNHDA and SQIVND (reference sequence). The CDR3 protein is CASSPLGRTGTEAFF. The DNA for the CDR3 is TGTGCCAGTAGTCCCCTGGGACGGACGGGTACTGAAGCTTTCTTT.

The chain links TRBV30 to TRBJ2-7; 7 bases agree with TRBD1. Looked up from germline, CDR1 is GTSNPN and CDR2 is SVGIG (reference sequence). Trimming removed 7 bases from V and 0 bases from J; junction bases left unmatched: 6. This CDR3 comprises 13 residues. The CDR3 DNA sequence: TGTGCCTCCCTCACAGGGGTCTCCTACGAGCAGTACTTC. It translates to CASLTGVSYEQYF.

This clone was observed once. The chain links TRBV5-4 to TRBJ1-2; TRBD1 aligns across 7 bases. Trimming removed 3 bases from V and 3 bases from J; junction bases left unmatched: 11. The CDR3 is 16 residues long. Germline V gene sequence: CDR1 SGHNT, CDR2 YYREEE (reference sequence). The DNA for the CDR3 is TGTGCCAGCAGCTCAACAGGGGAGGAGATGGACTATGGCTACACCTTC. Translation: CASSSTGEEMDYGYTF.

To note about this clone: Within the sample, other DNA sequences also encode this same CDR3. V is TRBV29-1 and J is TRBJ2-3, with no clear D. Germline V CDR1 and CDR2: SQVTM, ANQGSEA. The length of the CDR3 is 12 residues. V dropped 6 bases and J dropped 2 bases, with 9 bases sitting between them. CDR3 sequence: CSVDGYTDTQYF. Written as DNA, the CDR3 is TGCAGCGTAGACGGCTACACAGATACGCAGTATTTT.

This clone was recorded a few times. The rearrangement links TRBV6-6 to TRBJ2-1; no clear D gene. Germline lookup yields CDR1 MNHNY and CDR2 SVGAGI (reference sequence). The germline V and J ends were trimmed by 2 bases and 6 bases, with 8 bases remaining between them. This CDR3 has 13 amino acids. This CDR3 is CASSYRQANEQFF. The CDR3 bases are TGTGCCAGCAGTTACCGGCAGGCCAATGAGCAGTTCTTC.

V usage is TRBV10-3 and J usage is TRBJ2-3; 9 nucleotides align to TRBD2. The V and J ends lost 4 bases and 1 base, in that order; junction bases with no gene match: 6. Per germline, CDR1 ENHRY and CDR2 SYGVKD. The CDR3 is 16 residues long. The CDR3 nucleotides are TGTGCCATCAGTGCTTTTGAGCGGGGGGGCACAGATACGCAGTATTTT. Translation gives CAISAFERGGTDTQYF.

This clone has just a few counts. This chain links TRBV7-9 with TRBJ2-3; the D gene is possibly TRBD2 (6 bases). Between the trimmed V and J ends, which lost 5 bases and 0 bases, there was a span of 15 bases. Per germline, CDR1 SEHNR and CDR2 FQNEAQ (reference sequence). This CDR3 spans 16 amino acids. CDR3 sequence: CASSARGSGSTDTQYF. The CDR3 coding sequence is TGTGCCAGCAGCGCCCGTGGTAGCGGAAGCACAGATACGCAGTATTTT.

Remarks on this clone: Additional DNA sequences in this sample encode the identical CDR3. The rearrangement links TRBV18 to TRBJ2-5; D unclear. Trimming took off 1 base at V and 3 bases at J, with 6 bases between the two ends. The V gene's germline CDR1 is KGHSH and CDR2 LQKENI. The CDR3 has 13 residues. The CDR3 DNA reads TGTGCCAGCTCACCACGACTTGAAGAGACCCAGTACTTC. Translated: CASSPRLEETQYF.

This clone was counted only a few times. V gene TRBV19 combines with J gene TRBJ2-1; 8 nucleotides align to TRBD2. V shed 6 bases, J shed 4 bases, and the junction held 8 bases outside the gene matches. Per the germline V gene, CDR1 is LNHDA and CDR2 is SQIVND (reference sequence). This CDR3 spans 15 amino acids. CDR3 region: CASREGLADYNEQFF. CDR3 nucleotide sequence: TGTGCCAGTAGGGAAGGACTAGCCGATTACAATGAGCAGTTCTTC.

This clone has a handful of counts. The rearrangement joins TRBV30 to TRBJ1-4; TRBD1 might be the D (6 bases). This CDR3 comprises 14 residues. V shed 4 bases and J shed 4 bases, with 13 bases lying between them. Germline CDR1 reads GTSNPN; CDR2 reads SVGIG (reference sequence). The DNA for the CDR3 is TGTGCCTGGAACTTGGGACAAAATAATGAAAAACTGTTTTTT. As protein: CAWNLGQNNEKLFF.

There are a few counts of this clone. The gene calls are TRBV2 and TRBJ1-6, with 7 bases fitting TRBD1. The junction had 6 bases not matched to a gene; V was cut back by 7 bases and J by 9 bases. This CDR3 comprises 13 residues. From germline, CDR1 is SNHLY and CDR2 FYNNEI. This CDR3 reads CASNNQGGSPLHF. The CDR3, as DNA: TGTGCCAGCAACAACCAGGGGGGTTCACCCCTCCACTTT.

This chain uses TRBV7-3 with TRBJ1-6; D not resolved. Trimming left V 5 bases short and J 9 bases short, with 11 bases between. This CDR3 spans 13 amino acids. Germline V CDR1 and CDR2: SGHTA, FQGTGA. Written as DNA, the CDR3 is TGTGCCAGCAGCCGTACGGTGGTTTCACCCCTCCACTTT. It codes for CASSRTVVSPLHF. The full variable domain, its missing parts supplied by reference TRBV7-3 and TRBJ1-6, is GAGVSQTPSNKVTEKGKYVELRCDPISGHTALYWYRQSLGQGPEFLIYFQGTGAADDSGLPNDRFFAVRPEGSVSTLKIQRTERGDSAVYLCASSRTVVSPLHFGNGTRLTVT.

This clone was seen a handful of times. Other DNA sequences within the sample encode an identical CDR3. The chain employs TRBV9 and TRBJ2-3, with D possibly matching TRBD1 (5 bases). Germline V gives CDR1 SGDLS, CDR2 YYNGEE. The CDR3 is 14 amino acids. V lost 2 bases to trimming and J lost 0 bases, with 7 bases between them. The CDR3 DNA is TGTGCCAGCAGCGTTAGACAGAGCACAGATACGCAGTATTTT. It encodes CASSVRQSTDTQYF.

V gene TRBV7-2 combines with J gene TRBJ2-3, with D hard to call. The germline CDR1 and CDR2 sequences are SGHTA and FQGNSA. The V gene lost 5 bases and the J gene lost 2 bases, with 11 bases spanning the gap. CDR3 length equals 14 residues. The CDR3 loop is CASSPAQVTDTQYF. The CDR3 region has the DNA TGTGCCAGCAGCCCCGCCCAGGTCACAGATACGCAGTATTTT.

In DNA, the CDR3 is TGTGCCAGCAGTGATTCGCAGGGGGCTGGAACTGAAGCTTTCTTT. Amino acid sequence: CASSDSQGAGTEAFF. The chain is built from TRBV25-1 and TRBJ1-1, with TRBD1 matching 8 bases. Germline V gives CDR1 MGHDK, CDR2 SYGVNS. The CDR3 spans 15 residues. V trimming: 3 bases; J trimming: 5 bases; junction bases outside the gene matches: 8.

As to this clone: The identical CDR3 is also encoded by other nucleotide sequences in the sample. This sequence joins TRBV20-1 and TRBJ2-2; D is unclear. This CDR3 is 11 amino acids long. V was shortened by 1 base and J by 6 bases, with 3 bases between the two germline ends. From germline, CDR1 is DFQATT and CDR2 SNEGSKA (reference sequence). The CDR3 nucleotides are TGCAGTGCTAGAGGCCCCGGGGAGCTGTTTTTT. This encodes CSARGPGELFF.

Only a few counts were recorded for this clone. CDR3 residues: CASSQTIYEQYF. The CDR3 coding sequence is TGTGCCAGCAGCCAAACCATCTACGAGCAGTACTTC. The rearrangement links TRBV14 to TRBJ2-7; D gene unclear. Per the germline V gene, CDR1 is SGHDN and CDR2 is FVKESK. V was cut by 2 bases and J by 3 bases, with 5 bases left in between. The CDR3 has 12 residues.

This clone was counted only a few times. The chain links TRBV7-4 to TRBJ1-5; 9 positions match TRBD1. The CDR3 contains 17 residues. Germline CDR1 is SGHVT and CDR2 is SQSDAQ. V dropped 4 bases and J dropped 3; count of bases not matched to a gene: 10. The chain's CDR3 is CASSSPGGQGHNQPQHF. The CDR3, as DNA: TGTGCCAGCAGCTCCCCGGGGGGACAGGGACACAATCAGCCCCAGCATTTT.

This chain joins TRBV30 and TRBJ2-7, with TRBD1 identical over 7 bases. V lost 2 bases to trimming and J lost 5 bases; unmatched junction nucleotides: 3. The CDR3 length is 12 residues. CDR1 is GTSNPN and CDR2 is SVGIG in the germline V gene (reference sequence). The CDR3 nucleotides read TGTGCCTGGAGTAACAGGGGCCACGAGCAGTACTTC. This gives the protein CAWSNRGHEQYF.

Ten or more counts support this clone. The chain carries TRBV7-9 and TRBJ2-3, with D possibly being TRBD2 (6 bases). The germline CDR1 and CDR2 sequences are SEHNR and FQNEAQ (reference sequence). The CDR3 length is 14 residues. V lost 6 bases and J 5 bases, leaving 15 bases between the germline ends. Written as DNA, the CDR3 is TGTGCCAGCAGTTCGTCGCGGGACGGAGATACGCAGTATTTT. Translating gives CASSSSRDGDTQYF.

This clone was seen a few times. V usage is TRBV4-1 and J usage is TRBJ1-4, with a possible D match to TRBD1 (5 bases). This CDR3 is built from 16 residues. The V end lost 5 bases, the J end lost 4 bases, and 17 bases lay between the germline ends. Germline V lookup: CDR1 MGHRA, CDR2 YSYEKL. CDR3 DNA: TGCGCCAGCAGCTTAGTTTGGGGGTCAAATAATGAAAAACTGTTTTTT. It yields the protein CASSLVWGSNNEKLFF.

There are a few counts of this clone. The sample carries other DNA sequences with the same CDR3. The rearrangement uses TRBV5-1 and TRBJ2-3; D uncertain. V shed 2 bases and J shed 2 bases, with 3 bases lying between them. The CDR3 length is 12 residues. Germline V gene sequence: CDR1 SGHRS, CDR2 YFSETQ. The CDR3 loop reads CASSLNTDTQYF. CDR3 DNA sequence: TGCGCCAGCAGCTTAAACACAGATACGCAGTATTTT.

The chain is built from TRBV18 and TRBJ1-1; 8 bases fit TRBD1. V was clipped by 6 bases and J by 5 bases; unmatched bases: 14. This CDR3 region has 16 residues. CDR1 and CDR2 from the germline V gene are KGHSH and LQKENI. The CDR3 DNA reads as TGTGCCAGCTCCCCGCAGATCATGACAGGGGAGACTGAAGCTTTCTTT. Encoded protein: CASSPQIMTGETEAFF.

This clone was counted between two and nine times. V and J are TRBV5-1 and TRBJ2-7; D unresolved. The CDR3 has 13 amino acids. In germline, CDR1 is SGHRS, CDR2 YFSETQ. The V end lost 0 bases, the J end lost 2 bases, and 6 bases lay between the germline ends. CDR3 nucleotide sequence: TGCGCCAGCAGCTTGGGCAGAACCTACGAGCAGTACTTC. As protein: CASSLGRTYEQYF.

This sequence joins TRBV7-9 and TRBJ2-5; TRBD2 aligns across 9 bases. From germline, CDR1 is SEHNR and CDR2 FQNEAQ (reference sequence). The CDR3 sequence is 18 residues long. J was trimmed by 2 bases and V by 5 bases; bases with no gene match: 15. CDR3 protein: CASSLPLIRSGSQETQYF. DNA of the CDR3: TGTGCCAGCAGCCTTCCGTTGATCCGTAGCGGGAGTCAAGAGACCCAGTACTTC.

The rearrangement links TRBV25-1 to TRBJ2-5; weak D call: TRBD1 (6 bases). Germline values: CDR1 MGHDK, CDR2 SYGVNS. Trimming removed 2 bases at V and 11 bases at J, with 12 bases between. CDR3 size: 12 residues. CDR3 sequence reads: CASSEEPGHQYF. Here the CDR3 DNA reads TGTGCCAGCAGTGAAGAACCGGGACATCAGTACTTC.

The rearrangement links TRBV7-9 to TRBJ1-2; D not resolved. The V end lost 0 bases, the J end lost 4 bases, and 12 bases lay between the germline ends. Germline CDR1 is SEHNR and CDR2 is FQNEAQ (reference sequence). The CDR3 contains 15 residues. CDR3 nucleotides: TGTGCCAGCAGCTTAGCGGCAGGTGGAAGCTATGGCTACACCTTC. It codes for CASSLAAGGSYGYTF.

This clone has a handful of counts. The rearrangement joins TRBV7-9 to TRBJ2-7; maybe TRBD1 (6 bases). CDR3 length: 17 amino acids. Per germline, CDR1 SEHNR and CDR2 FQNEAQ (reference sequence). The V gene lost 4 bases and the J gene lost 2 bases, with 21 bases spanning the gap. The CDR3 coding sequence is TGTGCCAGCAGCTCAAGCCCAGGACAGTTGGGCGCCTACGAGCAGTACTTC. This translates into CASSSSPGQLGAYEQYF.

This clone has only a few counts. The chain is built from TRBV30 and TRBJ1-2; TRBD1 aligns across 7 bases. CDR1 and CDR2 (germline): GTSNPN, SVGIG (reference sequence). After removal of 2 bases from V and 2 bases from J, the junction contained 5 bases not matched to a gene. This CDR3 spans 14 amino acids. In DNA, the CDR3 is TGTGCCTGGAGTCCGGGGACAGTAAACTATGGCTACACCTTC. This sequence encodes CAWSPGTVNYGYTF.

CDR3 region: CASSGGRETQYF. The DNA for the CDR3 is TGCGCCAGCTCTGGGGGACGAGAGACCCAGTACTTC. The chain combines TRBV5-1 with TRBJ2-5; either TRBD1 or TRBD2 may fit D (5 bases each). The germline V and J ends were trimmed by 7 bases and 4 bases, with 11 bases remaining between them. The CDR3 contains 12 residues. Germline CDR1 is SGHRS and CDR2 is YFSETQ.

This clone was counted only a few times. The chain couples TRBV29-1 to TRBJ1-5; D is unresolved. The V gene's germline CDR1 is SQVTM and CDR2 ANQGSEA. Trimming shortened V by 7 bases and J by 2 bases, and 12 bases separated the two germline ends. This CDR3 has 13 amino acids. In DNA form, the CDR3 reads TGCAGCGCCATTTCAGTAGGCAATCAGCCCCAGCATTTT. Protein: CSAISVGNQPQHF.

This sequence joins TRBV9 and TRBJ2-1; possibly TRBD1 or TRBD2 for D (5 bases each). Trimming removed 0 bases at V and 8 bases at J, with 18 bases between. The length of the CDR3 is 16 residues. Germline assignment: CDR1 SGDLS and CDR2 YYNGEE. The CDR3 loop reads CASSVGGSRDPYEQFF. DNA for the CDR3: TGTGCCAGCAGCGTAGGAGGTAGTAGGGACCCGTATGAGCAGTTCTTC.